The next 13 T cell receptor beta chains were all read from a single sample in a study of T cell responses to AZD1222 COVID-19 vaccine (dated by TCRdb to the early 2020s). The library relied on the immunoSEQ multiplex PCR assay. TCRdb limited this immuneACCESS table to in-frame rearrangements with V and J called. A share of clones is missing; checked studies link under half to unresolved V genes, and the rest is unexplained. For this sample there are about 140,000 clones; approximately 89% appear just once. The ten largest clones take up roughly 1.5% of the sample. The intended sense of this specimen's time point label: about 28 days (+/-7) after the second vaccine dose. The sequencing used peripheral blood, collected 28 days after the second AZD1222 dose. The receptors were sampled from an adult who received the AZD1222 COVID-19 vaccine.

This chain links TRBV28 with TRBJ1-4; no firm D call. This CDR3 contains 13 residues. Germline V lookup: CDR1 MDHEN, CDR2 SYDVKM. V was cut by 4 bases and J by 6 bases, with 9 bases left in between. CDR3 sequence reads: CASSYPLHEKLFF. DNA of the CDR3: TGTGCCAGCAGTTACCCCCTCCATGAAAAACTGTTTTTT. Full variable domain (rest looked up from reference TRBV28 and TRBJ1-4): DVKVTQSSRYLVKRTGEKVFLECVQDMDHENMFWYRQDPGLGLRLIYFSYDVKMKEKGDIPEGYSVSREKKERFSLILESASTNQTSMYLCASSYPLHEKLFFGSGTQLSVL.

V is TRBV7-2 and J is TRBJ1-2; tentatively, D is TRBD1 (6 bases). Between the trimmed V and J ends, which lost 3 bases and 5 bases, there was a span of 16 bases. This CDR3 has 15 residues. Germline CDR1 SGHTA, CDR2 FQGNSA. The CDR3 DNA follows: TGTGCCAGCAGCTTCTTCTTTGGGACAAATTATGGCTACACCTTC. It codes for CASSFFFGTNYGYTF.

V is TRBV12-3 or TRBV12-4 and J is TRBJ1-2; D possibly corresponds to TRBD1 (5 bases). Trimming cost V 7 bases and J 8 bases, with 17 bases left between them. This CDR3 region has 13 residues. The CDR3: CASTQGQVWGYTF. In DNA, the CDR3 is TGTGCCAGCACCCAGGGTCAGGTTTGGGGCTACACCTTC.

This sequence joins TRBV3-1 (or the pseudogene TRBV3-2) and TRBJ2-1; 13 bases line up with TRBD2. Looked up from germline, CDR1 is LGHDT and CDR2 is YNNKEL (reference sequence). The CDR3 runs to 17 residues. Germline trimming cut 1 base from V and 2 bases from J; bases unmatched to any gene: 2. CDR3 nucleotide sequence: TGTGCCAGCAGCCAAGGACTAGCGGGAGGTACCTACAATGAGCAGTTCTTC. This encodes CASSQGLAGGTYNEQFF.

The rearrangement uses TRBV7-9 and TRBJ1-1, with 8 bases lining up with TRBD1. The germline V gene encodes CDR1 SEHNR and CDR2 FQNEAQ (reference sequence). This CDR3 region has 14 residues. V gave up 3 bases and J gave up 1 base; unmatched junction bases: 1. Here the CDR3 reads CASSLTGANTEAFF. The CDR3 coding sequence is TGTGCCAGCAGCTTGACAGGGGCGAACACTGAAGCTTTCTTT.

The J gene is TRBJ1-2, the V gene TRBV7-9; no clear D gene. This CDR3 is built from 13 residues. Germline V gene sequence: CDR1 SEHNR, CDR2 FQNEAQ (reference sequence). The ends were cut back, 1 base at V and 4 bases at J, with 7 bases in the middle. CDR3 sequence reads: CASSLGMGYGYTF. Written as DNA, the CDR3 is TGTGCCAGCAGCTTAGGGATGGGCTATGGCTACACCTTC.

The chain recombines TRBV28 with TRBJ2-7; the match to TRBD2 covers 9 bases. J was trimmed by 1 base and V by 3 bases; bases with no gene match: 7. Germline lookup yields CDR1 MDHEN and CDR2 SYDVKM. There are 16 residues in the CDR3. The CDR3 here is CASSFYGGRASYEQYF. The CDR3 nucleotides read TGTGCCAGCAGTTTTTACGGCGGGAGGGCATCCTACGAGCAGTACTTC. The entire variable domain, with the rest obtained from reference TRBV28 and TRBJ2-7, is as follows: DVKVTQSSRYLVKRTGEKVFLECVQDMDHENMFWYRQDPGLGLRLIYFSYDVKMKEKGDIPEGYSVSREKKERFSLILESASTNQTSMYLCASSFYGGRASYEQYFGPGTRLTVT.

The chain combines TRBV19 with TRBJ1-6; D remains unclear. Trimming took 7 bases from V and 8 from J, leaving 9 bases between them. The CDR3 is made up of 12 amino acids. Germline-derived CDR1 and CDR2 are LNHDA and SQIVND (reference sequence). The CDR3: CASIRRYSPLHF. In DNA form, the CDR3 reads TGTGCCAGTATCCGACGATATTCACCCCTCCACTTT.

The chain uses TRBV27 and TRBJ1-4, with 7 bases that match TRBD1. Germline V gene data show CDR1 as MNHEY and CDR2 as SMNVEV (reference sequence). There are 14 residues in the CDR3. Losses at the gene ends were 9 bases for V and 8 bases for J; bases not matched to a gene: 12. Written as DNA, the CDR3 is TGTGCCAGTAGTCCGCCGGGACAGCGCGAAAAACTGTTTTTT. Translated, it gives CASSPPGQREKLFF.

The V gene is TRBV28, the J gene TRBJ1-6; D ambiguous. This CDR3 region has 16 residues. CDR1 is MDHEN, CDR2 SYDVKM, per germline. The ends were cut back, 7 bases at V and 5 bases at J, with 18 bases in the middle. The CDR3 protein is CASTPGGRADNSPLHF. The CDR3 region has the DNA TGTGCCAGCACCCCCGGCGGGAGGGCGGATAATTCACCCCTCCACTTT.

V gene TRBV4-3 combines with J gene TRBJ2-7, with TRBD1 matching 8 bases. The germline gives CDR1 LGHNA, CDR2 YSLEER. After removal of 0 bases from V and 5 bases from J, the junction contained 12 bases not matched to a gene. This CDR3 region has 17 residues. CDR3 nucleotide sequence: TGCGCCAGCAGCCAAGATCGACCCGGACAGGGCAGGGACGAGCAGTACTTC. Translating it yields CASSQDRPGQGRDEQYF.

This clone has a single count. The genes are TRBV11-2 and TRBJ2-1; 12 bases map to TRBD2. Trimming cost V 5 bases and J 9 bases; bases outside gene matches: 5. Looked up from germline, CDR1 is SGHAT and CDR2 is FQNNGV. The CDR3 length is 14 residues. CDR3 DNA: TGTGCCAGCAGCCAGACTAGCGGGAGTGGTGAGCAGTTCTTC. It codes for CASSQTSGSGEQFF.

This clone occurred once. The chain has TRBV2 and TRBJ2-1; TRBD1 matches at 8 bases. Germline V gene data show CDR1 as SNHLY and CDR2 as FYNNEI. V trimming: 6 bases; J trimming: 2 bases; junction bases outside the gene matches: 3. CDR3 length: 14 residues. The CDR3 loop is CASRRDRPYNEQFF. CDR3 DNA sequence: TGTGCCAGCAGACGGGACAGGCCCTACAATGAGCAGTTCTTC.